The rows below give T cell receptor beta chains drawn from one sample of a study of patients and donors after allogeneic stem cell transplantation. TCRdb re-called the RT-PCR reads with MiXCR, one entry per CDR3 protein. In the table there are hundreds of thousands of distinct CDR3 sequences, less than 15% of which are singletons. Sequences were obtained from blood, either unsorted or a sorted T cell fraction (not recorded which). Source of these receptors: a human donor who was either an allogeneic HSCT recipient or a stem cell or donor lymphocyte infusion donor (not recorded which). It is not recorded whose cells these are; they may come from a transplant donor. Each CDR3 is given without its conserved first and last residue. Clone size is given for some rows only: seen once, a few or many times, or a class if the clone is expanded.

cdr3_aa cdr3_length v_call clone_size
ASSSLGGLGGYT 12 TRBV27 many
SARAALGPNLYGYT 14 TRBV20-1 many
ASSLAPQVGNTIY 13 TRBV5-1 few
ASSRGQGEGDTEAF 14 TRBV12-3/TRBV12-4 few
ATSDPTGNYGYT 12 TRBV24-1 NA
SARGLRLAGARFEQF 15 TRBV20-1 NA
ASTRDALSYEQY 12 TRBV6-1 NA
ASSQLIGTGAYNEQF 15 TRBV14 many
ASSLGTTGDGYT 12 TRBV5-1 NA
ASSQGGPQETQY 12 TRBV4-2 NA
AIGETSSYEQY 11 TRBV28 few
ASMSGGIVNQPQH 13 TRBV6-2/TRBV6-3 few
ASSSQGRGGGETQY 14 TRBV5-1 many
ASSPIAGGQTDTQY 14 TRBV5-4 NA
ASSPDRGKGGYT 12 TRBV6-2/TRBV6-3 few
AIKVGQLDGYT 11 TRBV10-3 NA
SVQGQVGGYT 10 TRBV29-1 few
ASTWREGQPQH 11 TRBV6-6 many
ASNFGTSDYEQY 12 TRBV6-1 NA
SARVRGETQY 10 TRBV20-1 NA
ASSQTGQGFYEQY 13 TRBV28 few
ASSFDRHYYEQY 12 TRBV5-1 few
ASSLSQGGYEQF 12 TRBV27 few
ASSQLAGGLYEQY 13 TRBV4-1 NA
ASSQDRYRSRTDSNQPQH 18 TRBV14 few
ASSFDRGTEAF 11 TRBV7-7 few
ASSQVAVGGDTEAF 14 TRBV4-2 many
ASSREGGRGYGYT 13 TRBV7-3 NA
ASSQKLPAIDIQY 13 TRBV12-3/TRBV12-4 NA
ASSLRNSASEAF 12 TRBV7-3 few
ASSPGGNRREQY 12 TRBV7-2 NA
AISDSLAGGINEQF 14 TRBV10-3 many
ASSSAAGGNTIY 12 TRBV11-2 NA
ASSLDRSTYEQY 12 TRBV4-1 few
ASRGGLPGDTQY 12 TRBV5-1 NA
ASSHRDSPLH 10 TRBV27 few
ASSRSGNSYNEQF 13 TRBV7-3 few
SARDWRDSLSNQPQH 15 TRBV20-1 few
AIRLGTSNDEQY 12 TRBV10-3 NA
ASRGHLLYGYT 11 TRBV6-1 NA
ASSFTGAGSYNSPLH 15 TRBV5-1 many
ASSKTSDSNQPQH 13 TRBV6-1 NA
ATSRDPGGRNQPQH 14 TRBV15 many
AISEGVGVYEQY 12 TRBV10-3 many
SAMAGPGELF 10 TRBV20-1 NA
ASSFGWADIQY 11 TRBV28 NA
ASSYSPAGGGTDTQY 15 TRBV6-5 once
ASSTPRRGRTEAF 13 TRBV28 few
ASSIADGTDTQY 12 TRBV2 few
ASSPHLIGGQF 11 TRBV12-3/TRBV12-4 many
ASSRTGPTGGYT 12 TRBV12-3/TRBV12-4 NA
SVDYLRGNEQF 11 TRBV29-1 few